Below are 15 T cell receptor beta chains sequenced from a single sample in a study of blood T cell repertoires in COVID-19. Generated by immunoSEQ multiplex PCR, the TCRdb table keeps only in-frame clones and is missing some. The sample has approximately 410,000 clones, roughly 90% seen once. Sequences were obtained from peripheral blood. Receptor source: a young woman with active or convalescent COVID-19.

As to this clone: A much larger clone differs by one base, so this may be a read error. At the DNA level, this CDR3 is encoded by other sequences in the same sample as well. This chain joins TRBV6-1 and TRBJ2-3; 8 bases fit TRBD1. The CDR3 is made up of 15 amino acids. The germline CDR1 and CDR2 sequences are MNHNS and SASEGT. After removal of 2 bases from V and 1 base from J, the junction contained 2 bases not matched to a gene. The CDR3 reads CASSEQTGGTDTQYF. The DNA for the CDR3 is TGTGCCAGCAGTGAACAGACAGGGGGCACAGATACGCAGTATTTT.

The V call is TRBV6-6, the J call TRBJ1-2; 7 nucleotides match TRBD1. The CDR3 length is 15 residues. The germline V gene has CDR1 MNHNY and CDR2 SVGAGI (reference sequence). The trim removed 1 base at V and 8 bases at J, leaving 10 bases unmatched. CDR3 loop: CASSYYDRDLGGYTF. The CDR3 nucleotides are TGTGCCAGCAGTTACTACGACAGGGATTTGGGAGGCTACACCTTC.

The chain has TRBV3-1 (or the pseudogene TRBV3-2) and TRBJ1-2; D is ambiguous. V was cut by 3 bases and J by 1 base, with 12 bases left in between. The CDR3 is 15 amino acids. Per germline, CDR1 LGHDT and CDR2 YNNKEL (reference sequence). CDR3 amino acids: CASSHAGVSNYGYTF. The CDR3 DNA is TGTGCCAGCAGCCATGCCGGTGTAAGTAACTATGGCTACACCTTC.

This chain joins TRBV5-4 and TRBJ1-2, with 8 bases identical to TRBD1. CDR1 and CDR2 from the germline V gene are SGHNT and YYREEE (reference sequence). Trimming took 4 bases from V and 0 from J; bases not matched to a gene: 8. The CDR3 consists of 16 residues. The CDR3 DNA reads TGTGCCAGCAGCAAATTCTCGGACAGGGCTAACTATGGCTACACCTTC. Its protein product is CASSKFSDRANYGYTF.

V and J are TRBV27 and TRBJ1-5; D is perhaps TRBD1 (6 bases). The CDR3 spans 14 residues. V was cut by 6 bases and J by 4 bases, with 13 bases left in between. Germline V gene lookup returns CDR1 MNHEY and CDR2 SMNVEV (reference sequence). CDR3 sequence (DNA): TGTGCCAGCAGAAGTGACAGGTCAAATCAGCCCCAGCATTTT. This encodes CASRSDRSNQPQHF.

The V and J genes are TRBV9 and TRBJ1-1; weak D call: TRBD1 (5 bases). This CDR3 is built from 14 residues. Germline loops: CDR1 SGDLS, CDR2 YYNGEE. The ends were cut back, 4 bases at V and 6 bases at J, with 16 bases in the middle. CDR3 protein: CASSTRGGGAEAFF. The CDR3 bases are TGTGCCAGCAGCACCCGGGGGGGAGGGGCTGAAGCTTTCTTT.

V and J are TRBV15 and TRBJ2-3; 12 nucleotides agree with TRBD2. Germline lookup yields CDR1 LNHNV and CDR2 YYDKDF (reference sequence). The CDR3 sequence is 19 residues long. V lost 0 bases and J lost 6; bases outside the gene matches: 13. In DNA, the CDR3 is TGTGCCACCAGCAGAGACTGGAATCGGACTAGCGGGATTCTCGATACGCAGTATTTT. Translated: CATSRDWNRTSGILDTQYF.

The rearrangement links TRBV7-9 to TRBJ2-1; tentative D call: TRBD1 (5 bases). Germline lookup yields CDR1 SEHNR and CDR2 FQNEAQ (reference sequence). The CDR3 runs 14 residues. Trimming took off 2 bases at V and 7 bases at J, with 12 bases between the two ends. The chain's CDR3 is CASSLNPGRNEQFF. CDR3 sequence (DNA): TGTGCCAGCAGCTTAAATCCAGGGCGGAATGAGCAGTTCTTC.

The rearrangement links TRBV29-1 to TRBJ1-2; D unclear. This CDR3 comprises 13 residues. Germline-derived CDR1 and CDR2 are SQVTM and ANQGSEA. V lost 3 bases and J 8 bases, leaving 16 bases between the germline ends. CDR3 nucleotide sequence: TGCAGCGTTGATGGCCCTGGCAGAGGCGGCTACACCTTC. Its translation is CSVDGPGRGGYTF.

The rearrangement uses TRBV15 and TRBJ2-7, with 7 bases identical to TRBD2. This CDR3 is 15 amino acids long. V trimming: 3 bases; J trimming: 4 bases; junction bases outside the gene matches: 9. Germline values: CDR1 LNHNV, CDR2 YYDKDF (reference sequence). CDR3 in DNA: TGTGCCACCAGCAGTCCGGGACGGACTAGTTACGAGCAGTACTTC. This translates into CATSSPGRTSYEQYF.

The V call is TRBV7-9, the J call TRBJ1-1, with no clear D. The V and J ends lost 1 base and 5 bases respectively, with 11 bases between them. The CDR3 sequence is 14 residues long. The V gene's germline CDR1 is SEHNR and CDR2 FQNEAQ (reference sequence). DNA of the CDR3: TGTGCCAGCAGCTTAGGGACTTATAGTACTGAAGCTTTCTTT. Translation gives CASSLGTYSTEAFF.

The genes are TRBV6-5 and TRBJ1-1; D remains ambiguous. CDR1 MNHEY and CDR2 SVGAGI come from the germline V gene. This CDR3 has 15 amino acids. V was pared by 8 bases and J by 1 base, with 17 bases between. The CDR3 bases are TGTGCCAGCGGGGAGCCTATAGGACGGAACACTGAAGCTTTCTTT. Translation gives CASGEPIGRNTEAFF.

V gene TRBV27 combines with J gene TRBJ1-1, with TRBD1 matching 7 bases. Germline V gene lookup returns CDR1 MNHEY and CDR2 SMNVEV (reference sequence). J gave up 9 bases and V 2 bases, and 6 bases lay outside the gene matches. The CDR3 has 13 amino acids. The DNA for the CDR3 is TGTGCCAGCAGTTTAGACAGGGTAGGCCAAGCTTTCTTT. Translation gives CASSLDRVGQAFF.

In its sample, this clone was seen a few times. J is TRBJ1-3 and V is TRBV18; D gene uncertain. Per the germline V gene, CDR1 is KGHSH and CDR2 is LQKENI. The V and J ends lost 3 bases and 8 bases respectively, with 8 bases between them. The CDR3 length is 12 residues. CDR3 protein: CASSPEQDTIYF. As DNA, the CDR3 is TGTGCCAGCTCACCCGAGCAGGACACCATATATTTT.

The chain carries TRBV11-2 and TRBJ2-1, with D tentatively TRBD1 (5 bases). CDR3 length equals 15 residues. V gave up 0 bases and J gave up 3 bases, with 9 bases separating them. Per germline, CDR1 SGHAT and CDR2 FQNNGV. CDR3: CASSLEGAFYNEQFF. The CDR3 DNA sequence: TGTGCCAGCAGCTTAGAAGGGGCGTTCTACAATGAGCAGTTCTTC.